This paragraph reports one TCR beta chain. This sample was included in a study of blood T cell repertoires in COVID-19. The germline V gene encodes CDR1 LGHDT and CDR2 YNNKEL (reference sequence). The CDR3 has 15 amino acids. Trimming left V 0 bases short and J 2 bases short, with 8 bases between. Clones were read by immunoSEQ multiplex PCR, and TCRdb kept only the in-frame ones, dropping some. The table includes approximately 300,000 clones, 92% detected once. The TCR sequence derives from a woman younger than 45 who had recovered from COVID-19. The chain links TRBV3-1 (or the pseudogene TRBV3-2) to TRBJ1-3, with D maybe TRBD1 (5 bases). Material for sequencing was PBMCs or T cells enriched from blood (not recorded which). CDR3 loop: CASSQDLGAGNTIYF. The CDR3 nucleotides read TGTGCCAGCAGCCAAGATTTAGGGGCTGGAAACACCATATATTTT.